This entry describes one T cell receptor beta chain. The antigen it binds to is not known. No base qualities exist here, and no much larger clone lies one base off it. Resection was performed on patients in Japan or China between 2014 and 2017. Histologic diagnosis of each case was confirmed independently by two lung cancer pathologists on H&E slides. The AllPrep DNA/RNA FFPE Kit was used to isolate DNA from FFPE tissue. These data originate in a study of immune evolution from preneoplasia to lung adenocarcinoma (dated by TCRdb to 2020 to 2022). Looking at the study overall: Immune contexture across lung adenocarcinoma precursors and invasive adenocarcinoma was profiled using immune gene expression, TCR sequencing and multiplex immunofluorescence. In total, the cohort included 50 or so patients with pulmonary nodules, all of whom underwent surgical resection. Sample size was determined by specimen availability and not by a prior power calculation. According to the study, 80 to 130 samples were used for TCR sequencing. POLYSOLVER was used to infer class I HLA alleles from exome data, and LOHHLA was used to detect allele-specific HLA loss. The immune data were integrated with whole exome sequencing and methylation data from the same cohort of nodules. Resected precursor lesions (AAH, AIS, MIA) and invasive adenocarcinomas were compared against paired morphologically normal lung tissue. TCR sequencing data came from 51 patients. What the authors observed across the whole study: Because every patient came from Japan and China, how well the results apply to Western populations was uncertain. Clonality was highest in normal lung, while later-stage lesions appeared to have lower clonality but higher T cell density and diversity. The findings rested on association rather than direct causation, and larger cohorts with long-term follow-up and longitudinal biopsies were considered necessary. Top T cell clone frequencies were highest in normal lung and appeared to decrease progressively from AAH through AIS, MIA and invasive adenocarcinoma.

At the junction V is shortened by 7 bases and J by 2 bases; bases outside the gene matches: 7. The germline V gene yields SQVTM for CDR1 and ANQGSEA for CDR2. Spanning cysteine to phenylalanine, the CDR3 consists of 13 amino acids. Only the CDR3 DNA stays, 39 bases, in frame from base 1. TCR beta CDR3 regions were sequenced from DNA using the immunoSEQ hsTCRbeta Kit. Under the source paper's analysis protocol: TCR sequencing data were analysed with the ImmunoSEQ Analyzer. T cell clonality was defined as 1 minus Pielou's evenness, as computed on productive rearrangements. The inverse Simpson index, applied to productive templates, was used to measure T cell diversity. T cell density was expressed as TCR beta template counts normalized to usable DNA, with usable DNA estimated by amplifying and sequencing housekeeping genes. Two-sided Kruskal-Wallis tests were used to compare TCR metrics between histologic stages. TCRdb retrieved this table from immuneACCESS and kept in-frame rearrangements only. Not all clones are present; in checked studies, unresolved V genes account for under half, and no reason is known for the remainder. From that table come the V and J calls and clone size; the DNA was used to work out D and trimming. Counted in this sample were some 5,000 clones; approximately 71% of them appeared once. Jointly, the top ten make up about a fifth of the sample.

This TCR came from a person of 80 years or more with lung adenocarcinoma. The V gene is TRBV29-1 and the J gene is TRBJ2-5; TRBD1 aligns with 7 central bases. Sequenced input: FFPE adjacent normal lung tissue. The CDR3 has the sequence CSARDSRQETQYF. The bases read TGCAGCGCCAGGGACAGTAGACAAGAGACCCAGTACTTC.